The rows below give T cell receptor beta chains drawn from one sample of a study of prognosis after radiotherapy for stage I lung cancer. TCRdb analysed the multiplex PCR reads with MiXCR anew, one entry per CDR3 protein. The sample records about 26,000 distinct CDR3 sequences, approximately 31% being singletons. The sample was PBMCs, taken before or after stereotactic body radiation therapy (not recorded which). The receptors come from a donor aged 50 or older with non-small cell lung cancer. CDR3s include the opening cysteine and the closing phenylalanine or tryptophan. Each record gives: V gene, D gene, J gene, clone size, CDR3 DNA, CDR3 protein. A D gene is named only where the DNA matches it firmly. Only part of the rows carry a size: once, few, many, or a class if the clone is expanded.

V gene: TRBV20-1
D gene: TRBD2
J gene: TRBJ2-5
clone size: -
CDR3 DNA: TGCAGTGCTATCGGGGGGGGCCTTGGTGAGACCCAGTACTTC
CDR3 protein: CSAIGGGLGETQYF

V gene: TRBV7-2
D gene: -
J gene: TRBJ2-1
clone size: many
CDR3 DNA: TGTGCCAGCAGCGCCAGCTACAATGAGCAGTTCTTC
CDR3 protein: CASSASYNEQFF

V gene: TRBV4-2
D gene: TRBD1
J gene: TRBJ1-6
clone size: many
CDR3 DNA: TGTGCCAGCAGCCAGGACAGGGAACGGCGATCACCCCTCCACTTT
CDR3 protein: CASSQDRERRSPLHF

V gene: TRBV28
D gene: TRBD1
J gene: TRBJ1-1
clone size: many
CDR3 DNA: TGTGCCAGCAGTCCCGACAGGGGATTCACTGAAGCTTTCTTT
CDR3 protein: CASSPDRGFTEAFF

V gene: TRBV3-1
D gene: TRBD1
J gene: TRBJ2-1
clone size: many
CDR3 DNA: TGTGCCAGCAGCCAGAGGGGGGGACAGGGGGCAATTGAGCAGTTCTTC
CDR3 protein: CASSQRGGQGAIEQFF

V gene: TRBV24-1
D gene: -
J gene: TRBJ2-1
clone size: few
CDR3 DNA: TGTGCCACCTCCCTGGGGGGCAATGAGCAGTTCTTC
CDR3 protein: CATSLGGNEQFF

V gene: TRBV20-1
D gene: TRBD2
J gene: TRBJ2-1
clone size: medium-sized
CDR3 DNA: TGCAGTGCTAGAACTAGCGGGGGCCTAAGCTCCTACAATGAGCAGTTCTTC
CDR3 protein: CSARTSGGLSSYNEQFF

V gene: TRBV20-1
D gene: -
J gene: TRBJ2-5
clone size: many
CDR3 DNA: TGCAGTGCTAGCGGGAACAAAGAGACCCAGTACTTC
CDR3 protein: CSASGNKETQYF

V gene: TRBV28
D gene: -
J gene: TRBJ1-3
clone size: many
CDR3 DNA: TGTGCCAGCACCTCGGGGGGGGCCCACTCTGGAAACACCATATATTTT
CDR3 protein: CASTSGGAHSGNTIYF

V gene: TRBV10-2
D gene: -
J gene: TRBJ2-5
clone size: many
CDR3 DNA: TGCGCCAGCAGTGAACAAGAGACCCAGTACTTC
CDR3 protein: CASSEQETQYF

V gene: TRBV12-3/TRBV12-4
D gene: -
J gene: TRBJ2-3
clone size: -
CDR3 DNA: TGTGCCAGCAGTTACCGTGTCCCAGATACTCAGTATTTT
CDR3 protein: CASSYRVPDTQYF

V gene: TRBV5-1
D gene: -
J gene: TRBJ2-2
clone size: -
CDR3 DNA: TGCGCCAGCAGCTTCTCTCAGGGTTCCGGGGAGCTGTTTTTT
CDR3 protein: CASSFSQGSGELFF

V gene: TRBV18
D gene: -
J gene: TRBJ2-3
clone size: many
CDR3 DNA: TGTGCCAGCTCAACGACAGGACCCGCCACAGATACGCAGTATTTT
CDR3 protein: CASSTTGPATDTQYF

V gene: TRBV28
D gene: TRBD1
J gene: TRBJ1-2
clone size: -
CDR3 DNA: TGTGCCAGCAGCCGACAGGGGTCGGGTGTCTACACCTTC
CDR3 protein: CASSRQGSGVYTF

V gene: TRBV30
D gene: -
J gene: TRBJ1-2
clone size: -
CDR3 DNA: TGTGCCTGGAACGTGGGGGGCGGCTACACCTTC
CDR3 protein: CAWNVGGGYTF

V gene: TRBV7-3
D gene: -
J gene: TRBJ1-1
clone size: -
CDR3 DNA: TGTGCCAGCAGCTCGAGCCGGGACGCCGAAGCTTTCTTT
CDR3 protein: CASSSSRDAEAFF

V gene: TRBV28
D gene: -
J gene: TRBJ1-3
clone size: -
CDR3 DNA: TGTGCCAGCAGATCCGAGGGTGGGGGGCTAGGAAACACCATATATTTT
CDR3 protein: CASRSEGGGLGNTIYF

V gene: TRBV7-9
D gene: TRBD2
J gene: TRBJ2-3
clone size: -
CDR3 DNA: TGTGCCAGCAGCTTTAGGACTAGCGGGATCTCAGATACGCAGTATTTT
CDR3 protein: CASSFRTSGISDTQYF

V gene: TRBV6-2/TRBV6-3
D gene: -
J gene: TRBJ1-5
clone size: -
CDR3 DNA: TGTGCCAGCAGTGAAGAGGGCCTGCTTAGCAATCAGCCCCAGCATTTT
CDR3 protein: CASSEEGLLSNQPQHF

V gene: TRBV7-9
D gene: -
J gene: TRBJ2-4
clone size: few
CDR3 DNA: TGTGCCAGCAGCCCCATCCAAGGTGGGGCCAAAAACATTCAGTACTTC
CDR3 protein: CASSPIQGGAKNIQYF

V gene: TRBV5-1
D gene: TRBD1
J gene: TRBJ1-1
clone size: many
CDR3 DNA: TGCGCCAGCAGCTTGGCCGGGACAGGGAACACTGAAGCTTTCTTT
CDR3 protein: CASSLAGTGNTEAFF

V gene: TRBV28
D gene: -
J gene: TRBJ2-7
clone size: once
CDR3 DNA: TGTGCCAGCAAAAGCAGCGCCTACGAGCAGTACTTC
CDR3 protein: CASKSSAYEQYF

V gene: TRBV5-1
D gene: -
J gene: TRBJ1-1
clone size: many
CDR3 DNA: TGCGCCAGCAGCTTAATGGGGGGCACTGAAGCTTTCTTT
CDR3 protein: CASSLMGGTEAFF

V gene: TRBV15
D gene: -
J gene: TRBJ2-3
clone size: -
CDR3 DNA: TGTGCCACCGCAGAGGGTAGCAATACGCAGTATTTT
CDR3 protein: CATAEGSNTQYF

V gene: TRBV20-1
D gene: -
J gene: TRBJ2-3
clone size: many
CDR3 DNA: TGCAGTGCTAGACAGTCTAGCGTGTGGGCCGATACGCAGTATTTT
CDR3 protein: CSARQSSVWADTQYF

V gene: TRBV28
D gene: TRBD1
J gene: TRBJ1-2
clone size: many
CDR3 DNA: TGTGCCAGCACTAGGGACAGGGCTAACTATGGCTACACCTTC
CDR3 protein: CASTRDRANYGYTF

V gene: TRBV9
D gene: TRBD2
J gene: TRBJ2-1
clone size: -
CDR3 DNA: TGTGCCAGCAGCGTCTCGGGGGGGCAAAATGAGCAGTTCTTC
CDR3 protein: CASSVSGGQNEQFF

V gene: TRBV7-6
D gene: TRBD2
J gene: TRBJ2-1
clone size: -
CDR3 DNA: TGTGCCAGCAGCCCAGGGACTAGCGTCGATGAGCAGTTCTTC
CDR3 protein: CASSPGTSVDEQFF

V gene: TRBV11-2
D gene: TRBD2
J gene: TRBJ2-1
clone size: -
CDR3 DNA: TGTGCCAGCAGCTCCGTAGCGGGAGGGCCCGACAATGAGCAGTTCTTC
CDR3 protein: CASSSVAGGPDNEQFF

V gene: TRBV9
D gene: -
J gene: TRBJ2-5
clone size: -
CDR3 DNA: TGTTCCAGCAGCGTCGTGGAGGATCTGAGCGAGACCCAGTACTTC
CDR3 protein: CSSSVVEDLSETQYF

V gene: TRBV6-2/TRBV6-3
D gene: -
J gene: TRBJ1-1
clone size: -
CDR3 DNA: TGTGCCAGCAGGACCCCGAAGGGTGATAGTGAAGCTTTCTTT
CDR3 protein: CASRTPKGDSEAFF

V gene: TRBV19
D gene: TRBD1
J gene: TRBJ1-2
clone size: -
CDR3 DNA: TGTGCCAGTAGTCCCCGGGACAGCTATGGCTACACCTTC
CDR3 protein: CASSPRDSYGYTF

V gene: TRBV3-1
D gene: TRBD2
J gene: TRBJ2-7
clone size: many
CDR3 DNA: TGTGCCAGCAGCCATCCTTCGGGTAGCGGGGGGGCCTACGAGCAGTACTTC
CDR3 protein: CASSHPSGSGGAYEQYF

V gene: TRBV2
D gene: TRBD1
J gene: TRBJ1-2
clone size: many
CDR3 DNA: TGTGCCAGCAGTGCCGGGACAGGGATCAACTATGGCTACACCTTC
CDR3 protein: CASSAGTGINYGYTF

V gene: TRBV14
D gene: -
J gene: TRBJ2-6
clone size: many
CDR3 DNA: TGTGCCAGCAGCCAAGCTCTGGGCGGGAAAGGGGCCAACGTCCTGACTTTC
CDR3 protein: CASSQALGGKGANVLTF

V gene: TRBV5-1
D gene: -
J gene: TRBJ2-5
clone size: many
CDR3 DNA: TGCGCCAGCAGCTTGTTCTTCAAAGACTCCGGGGAGACCCAGTACTTC
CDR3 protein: CASSLFFKDSGETQYF

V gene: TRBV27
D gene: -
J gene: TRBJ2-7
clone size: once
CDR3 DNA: TGTGCCAGCAAATCTAGGGACGGAAGCTCCTACGAGCAGTACTTC
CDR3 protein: CASKSRDGSSYEQYF

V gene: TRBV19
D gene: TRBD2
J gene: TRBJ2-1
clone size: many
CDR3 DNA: TGTGCCAGTAGTAGCCTAATGAGCGGGAGAGGAAATGAGCAGTTCTTC
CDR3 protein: CASSSLMSGRGNEQFF

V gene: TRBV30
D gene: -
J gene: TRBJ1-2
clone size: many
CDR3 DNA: TGTGCCTGGAGGGGGGGGCAAGCGAATTCTAACTATGGCTACACCTTC
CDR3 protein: CAWRGGQANSNYGYTF

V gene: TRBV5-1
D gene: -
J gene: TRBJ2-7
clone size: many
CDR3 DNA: TGCGCCAGCAGCTTGGCGGGGGCGGATGAGCAGTACTTC
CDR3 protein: CASSLAGADEQYF

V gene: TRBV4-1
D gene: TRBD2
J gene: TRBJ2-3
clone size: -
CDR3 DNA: TGCGCCAGCAGACTAGCGGGAGGCTCCCATGATACGCAGTATTTT
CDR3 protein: CASRLAGGSHDTQYF

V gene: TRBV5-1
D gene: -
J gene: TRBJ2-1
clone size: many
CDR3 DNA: TGCGCCAGCAGCTTGTCTGGAGGGAACTTCCACAATGAGCAGTTCTTC
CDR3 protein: CASSLSGGNFHNEQFF

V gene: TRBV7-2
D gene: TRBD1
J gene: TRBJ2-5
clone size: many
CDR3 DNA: TGTGCCAGCAGCAAGCCGGGGACAGGGATGTCCCAGTACTTC
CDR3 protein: CASSKPGTGMSQYF

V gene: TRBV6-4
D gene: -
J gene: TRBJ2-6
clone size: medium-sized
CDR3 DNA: TGTGCCAGCACCCAACAGGGATTGAGCTCTGGGGCCAACGTCCTGACTTTC
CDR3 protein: CASTQQGLSSGANVLTF

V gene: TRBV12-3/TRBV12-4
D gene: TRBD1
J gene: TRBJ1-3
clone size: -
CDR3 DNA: TGTGCCAGCAAGAGAATCGACAGGGCGAAGGGAAACACCATATATTTT
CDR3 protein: CASKRIDRAKGNTIYF

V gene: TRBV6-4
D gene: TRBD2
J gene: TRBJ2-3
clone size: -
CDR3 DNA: TGTGCCAGCAGTGAAGAAAGCGGGGTGTCAACAGATACGCAGTATTTT
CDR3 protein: CASSEESGVSTDTQYF

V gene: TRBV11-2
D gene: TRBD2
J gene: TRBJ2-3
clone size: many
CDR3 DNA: TGTGCCAGCAGTGCCGGGACTAGCGAGATAACGGCTACGCAGTATTTT
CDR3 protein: CASSAGTSEITATQYF

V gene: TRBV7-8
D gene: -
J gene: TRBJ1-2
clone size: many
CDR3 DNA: TGTGCCAGCAGCTTTCTAGCAGGGAGCATACATGGCTACACCTTC
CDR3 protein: CASSFLAGSIHGYTF

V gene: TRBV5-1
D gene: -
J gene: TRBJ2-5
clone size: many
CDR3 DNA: TGCGCCAGCAGTGCGCAGGGCGCGGAGACCCAGTACTTC
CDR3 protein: CASSAQGAETQYF

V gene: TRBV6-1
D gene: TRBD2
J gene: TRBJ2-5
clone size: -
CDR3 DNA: TGTGCCAGCACTAGAGTAGCGGGAGGTCGGGATACCCAGTACTTC
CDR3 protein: CASTRVAGGRDTQYF

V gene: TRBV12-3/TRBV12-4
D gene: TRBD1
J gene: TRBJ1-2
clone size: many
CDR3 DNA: TGTGCCAGCAGTCCCGCCGGGACAGGGACCTACTATGGCTACACCTTC
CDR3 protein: CASSPAGTGTYYGYTF

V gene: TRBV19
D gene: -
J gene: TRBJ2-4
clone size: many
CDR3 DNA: TGTGCCAGTAGTATAGGGTACCCAGGGTATGACAAAAACATTCAGTACTTC
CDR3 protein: CASSIGYPGYDKNIQYF

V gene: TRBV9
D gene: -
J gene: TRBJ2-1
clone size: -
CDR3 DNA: TGTGCCGGCAGCTCCCGACAGGGACTATACAATGAGCATTTCTTC
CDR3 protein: CAGSSRQGLYNEHFF

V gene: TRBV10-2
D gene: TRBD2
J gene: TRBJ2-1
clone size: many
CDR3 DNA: TGCGCCAGCAGTGATGAAGCGGGGCCAACCAATAATGAGCAGTTCTTC
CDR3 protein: CASSDEAGPTNNEQFF